This T cell receptor beta chain was identified during a study of blood T cell repertoires in COVID-19. Study in general: COVID-19 samples, acute and convalescent, were from the United States, Italy and Spain. The analysed material was cDNA or gDNA that came from T cells, B-cell-depleted T cells, or PBMCs.

In the original analysis: How many nucleated cells were present was estimated from reference gene primer amplification. Profiled with immunoSEQ multiplex PCR; TCRdb holds only in-frame clones, not every one. V, J and clone size reflect that table, while D and trimming were determined from the DNA. The repertoire holds fewer than 130,000 clones, with roughly two thirds as singletons. The V and J ends lost 1 base and 4 bases, in that order; junction bases with no gene match: 5. Germline CDR1 reads SGHDT; CDR2 reads YYEEEE. This CDR3 contains 15 residues. The sequence derives from an elderly man with acute or convalescent COVID-19. This rearrangement joins TRBV5-6 to TRBJ1-5; 7 nucleotides match TRBD1. The sample taken for sequencing was peripheral blood. CDR3 DNA sequence: TGTGCCAGCAGCTTGTTCGACAGGGCAAATCAGCCCCAGCATTTT. It is translated as CASSLFDRANQPQHF.